These 10 T cell receptor beta chains originate from one sample sequenced in a study of blood T cell repertoires in COVID-19. Data came from immunoSEQ multiplex PCR; TCRdb stores just in-frame clones and leaves some out. In the table there are tens of thousands of clones, roughly 73% of which are singletons. Sequences were obtained from peripheral blood. Every receptor here comes from a human donor in a cohort sampled during active COVID-19.

This chain uses TRBV25-1 with TRBJ2-6; D is uncertain. This CDR3 is built from 13 residues. Germline CDR1 and CDR2: MGHDK and SYGVNS. With 5 bases removed from V and 2 bases from J, the gap between germline ends came to 4 bases. The CDR3 DNA reads TGTGCCAGCAGTTCGGCTGGGGCCAACGTCCTGACTTTC. This translates into CASSSAGANVLTF.

This clone was seen more than once but under ten times. The chain employs TRBV20-1 and TRBJ2-5, with TRBD2 matching 8 bases. CDR3 size: 15 residues. Per the germline V gene, CDR1 is DFQATT and CDR2 is SNEGSKA (reference sequence). Losses at the gene ends were 3 bases for V and 2 bases for J; bases not matched to a gene: 8. CDR3 amino acids: CSASGGLAFQETQYF. CDR3 coding DNA: TGCAGTGCTAGTGGTGGACTAGCTTTTCAAGAGACCCAGTACTTC.

The chain recombines TRBV5-1 with TRBJ1-2; the D gene is possibly TRBD1 (5 bases). Germline values: CDR1 SGHRS, CDR2 YFSETQ. The CDR3 totals 14 residues. V dropped 2 bases and J dropped 3 bases, with 11 bases sitting between them. Here the CDR3 DNA reads TGCGCCAGCAGCTTAAAAGACAGAGACTATGGCTACACCTTC. Residues: CASSLKDRDYGYTF. Drawing the rest from reference TRBV5-1 and TRBJ1-2, the complete variable domain is KAGVTQTPRYLIKTRGQQVTLSCSPISGHRSVSWYQQTPGQGLQFLFEYFSETQRNKGNFPGRFSGRQFSNSRSEMNVSTLELGDSALYLCASSLKDRDYGYTFGSGTRLTVV.

The genes are TRBV19 and TRBJ2-5; D is ambiguous. The germline CDR1 and CDR2 sequences are LNHDA and SQIVND (reference sequence). The CDR3 covers 12 residues. The V and J ends lost 3 bases and 4 bases respectively, with 6 bases between them. The CDR3 region has the DNA TGTGCCAGTAGTATTCTAGGAGAGACCCAGTACTTC. This sequence encodes CASSILGETQYF.

The chain uses TRBV5-4 and TRBJ1-2; a weak D match, TRBD1 (6 bases). The CDR3 is 15 amino acids. From germline, CDR1 is SGHNT and CDR2 YYREEE (reference sequence). Trimming left V 4 bases short and J 4 bases short, with 17 bases between. CDR3 sequence reads: CASSVGGGSGYGYTF. The CDR3 DNA follows: TGTGCCAGCAGCGTCGGTGGGGGCTCGGGCTATGGCTACACCTTC.

The J gene is TRBJ2-1, the V gene TRBV7-6; perhaps TRBD2 as D (6 bases). CDR3 length: 15 amino acids. Trimming removed 2 bases at V and 9 bases at J, with 17 bases between. The germline gives CDR1 SGHVS, CDR2 FNYEAQ. The CDR3 protein is CASSLPPGGLVEQFF. DNA for the CDR3: TGTGCCAGCAGCTTACCCCCCGGAGGGTTGGTTGAGCAGTTCTTC.

This chain joins TRBV2 and TRBJ2-3, with TRBD1 matching 8 bases. The CDR3 consists of 16 residues. In germline, CDR1 is SNHLY, CDR2 FYNNEI. With V trimmed by 6 bases and J by 2 bases, 10 bases remained unmatched. The CDR3 DNA reads TGTGCCAGCAGGCAACGGACAGGGCAGGCCACAGATACGCAGTATTTT. This sequence encodes CASRQRTGQATDTQYF.

The CDR3 here is CASSLAGAHEQYF. The CDR3, as DNA: TGTGCCAGCAGTTTGGCAGGGGCCCACGAGCAGTACTTC. The chain carries TRBV6-5 and TRBJ2-7; tentatively, D is TRBD1 (6 bases). The CDR3 consists of 13 residues. Germline-derived CDR1 and CDR2 are MNHEY and SVGAGI. V was clipped by 4 bases and J by 5 bases, with 12 bases between them.

This clone occurred many times. V and J are TRBV4-1 and TRBJ2-1; TRBD2 matches at 10 bases. The germline V gene encodes CDR1 MGHRA and CDR2 YSYEKL. The trim removed 5 bases at V and 8 bases at J, leaving 15 bases unmatched. There are 17 residues in the CDR3. The chain's CDR3 is CASSIPSGTSAFHEQFF. CDR3 in DNA: TGCGCCAGCAGCATACCCTCCGGGACTAGCGCCTTTCATGAGCAGTTCTTC.

This clone was detected only a few times. The chain couples TRBV5-4 to TRBJ1-5; 7 bases align to TRBD1. V lost 4 bases and J lost 3; bases outside the gene matches: 4. This CDR3 contains 14 residues. CDR1 is SGHNT, CDR2 YYREEE, per germline (reference sequence). The CDR3 DNA reads TGTGCCAGCAGCCAGACAGGGCCCAATCAGCCCCAGCATTTT. It yields the protein CASSQTGPNQPQHF.